The T cell receptor (delta chain) under discussion was sequenced for a study of γδ T cells in repeated Plasmodium falciparum infection. Study-level information: Donors were malaria-exposed Malian children or age- and gender-matched Australian children. Each infection was followed by sampling at 21 days, plus baseline and some pre-infection draws. Study outcomes and limitations: Waves of new clonotype selection appeared after repeated controlled infections in Vdelta2-negative, largely Vdelta1+, gammadelta T cells. Over time and infection, Vgamma9/Vdelta2+ repertoires remained highly stable and polyclonal.

Flow sorting of PBMC yielded separate Vgamma9/Vdelta2+ and Vdelta2-negative gammadelta T cell populations for bulk repertoire analysis. The CDR3 length is 16 residues. Germline V gene sequence: CDR1 TSWWSYY, CDR2 QGS. Concerning this clone: Its cognate antigen is unknown. The protein held in TCRdb is that of a much larger clone and does not match this DNA's translation at residue 15, likely because of a read error; the protein shown is translated from the DNA.

TCRdb applied CATT to the multiplex PCR reads for clone calling. The data hold 40,000 to 55,000 delta-chain clones, with around 2% observed a single time. The sequence was collected from a pool of human donors (malaria-infected and uninfected, not separated). The specimen sequenced was gamma-delta T cells from blood. No call exists for the J gene, whereas the V gene is TRDV1. CDR3 bases: TGTGCTCTTGGGGAAGTCGGAAAAAGGTTCTCCGATAAACTCACCTTT. Translated: CALGEVGKRFSDKLTF.